This entry is about one T cell receptor (beta chain). The target antigen is unknown. The CDR3 loop spans 15 amino acids. The germline gives CDR1 SGHNT, CDR2 YENEEA. The V gene lost 1 base and the J gene lost 6 bases, with 16 bases spanning the gap. TCRdb analysed the reads with MiXCR anew, one entry per CDR3 protein. The table lists more than 200,000 distinct CDR3 sequences, approximately 8.3% of them singletons, with about 15% in the top ten. The data belong to a study of T cell repertoires in cytomegalovirus infection. Study-wide context: CMV infection together with matching HLA type was indicated by public TCR beta signatures.

The study, taken as a whole, reports: Identification of carriers of CMV plus the relevant HLA was performed using cumulative public TCR beta family frequency.

The chain has TRBV11-3 and TRBJ2-7; no clear D gene. This receptor was identified in a human donor in good health (CMV status not recorded). Some clones in this sample may be carry-over from other donors' samples. Material: PBMCs. CDR3 region: CASSLARRLLSEQYF. The CDR3 nucleotides read TGTGCCAGCAGCTTAGCCAGGCGTTTACTCTCCGAGCAGTACTTC.